What follows are 16 T cell receptor beta chains derived from one specimen sequenced in a study of cytomegalovirus exposure and HLA in healthy donors. With 60 Vbeta and 13 Jbeta primers, the PCR was carried out. Generated by immunoSEQ multiplex PCR, the TCRdb table keeps only in-frame clones and is missing some. The sample has about 280,000 clones; approximately 90% are singletons. Sequences were obtained from PBMCs. These receptors originate from a woman younger than 30 in good health and CMV-seronegative.

The chain recombines TRBV7-2 with TRBJ2-3; 12 positions match TRBD2. The CDR3 loop spans 16 amino acids. Germline values: CDR1 SGHTA, CDR2 FQGNSA. The trim removed 5 bases at V and 2 bases at J, leaving 5 bases unmatched. In DNA, the CDR3 is TGTGCCAGCAGCGCAGGACTAGCGGGGATCACAGATACGCAGTATTTT. Protein sequence: CASSAGLAGITDTQYF.

This chain's CDR3 is CASSERGLKAGELFF. The CDR3, as DNA: TGTGCCAGCAGTGAAAGGGGGTTAAAGGCCGGGGAGCTGTTTTTT. J is TRBJ2-2 and V is TRBV2, with D possibly being TRBD1 (6 bases). Germline V CDR1 and CDR2: SNHLY, FYNNEI. The CDR3 sequence is 15 residues long. The V end was cut by 2 bases, the J end by 6 bases, with 13 bases between.

The chain carries TRBV12-5 and TRBJ2-2; 13 bases match TRBD2. Trimming cost V 6 bases and J 4 bases; bases outside gene matches: 5. Germline loops: CDR1 LGHNT, CDR2 FRNRAP. This CDR3 has 16 amino acids. Here the CDR3 reads CASGPGLAGLTGELFF. The CDR3 DNA reads as TGTGCTAGTGGACCGGGACTAGCGGGGCTCACCGGGGAGCTGTTTTTT. The entire variable domain, with the rest obtained from reference TRBV12-5 and TRBJ2-2, is as follows: DARVTQTPRHKVTEMGQEVTMRCQPILGHNTVFWYRQTMMQGLELLAYFRNRAPLDDSGMPKDRFSAEMPDATLATLKIQPSEPRDSAVYFCASGPGLAGLTGELFFGEGSRLTVL.

Note on this clone: Its ends do not fully match the called genes, so a read error is possible. The chain employs TRBV6-5 and TRBJ1-1, with D unclear. The germline CDR1 and CDR2 sequences are MNHEY and SVGAGI. This CDR3 comprises 13 residues. CDR3 in amino acids: CASSYSQGREASF. The CDR3 DNA is TGTGCCAGCAGTTACTCTCAAGGGAGGGAAGCTTCCTTT.

This clone was found once. The chain carries TRBV9 and TRBJ2-5; 7 bases are shared with TRBD2. In germline, CDR1 is SGDLS, CDR2 YYNGEE. This CDR3 spans 15 amino acids. The V segment lost 2 bases and the J segment 4 bases; nucleotides outside the gene matches: 8. The CDR3 nucleotides read TGTGCCAGCAGCGTCTCCGGGACTATTCTAGAGACCCAGTACTTC. This encodes CASSVSGTILETQYF.

This chain connects TRBV6-6 to TRBJ1-2; 12 bases align to TRBD1. Germline lookup yields CDR1 MNHNY and CDR2 SVGAGI (reference sequence). Losses at the gene ends were 6 bases for V and 5 bases for J; bases not matched to a gene: 1. The CDR3 spans 13 residues. The CDR3 DNA sequence: TGTGCCAGCAGGGGACAGGGGGCGTATGGCTACACCTTC. Amino acid sequence: CASRGQGAYGYTF.

The genes are TRBV18 and TRBJ1-2, with a weak D call TRBD1 (6 bases). Trimming removed 4 bases from V and 8 bases from J, with 14 bases in between. Germline CDR1 and CDR2: KGHSH and LQKENI. CDR3 length: 13 residues. Here the CDR3 reads CASSQTPDRGYTF. The CDR3 coding sequence is TGTGCCAGCTCACAAACGCCAGACAGGGGCTACACCTTC.

In its sample, this clone was seen once. The chain uses TRBV9 and TRBJ1-6; no clear D gene. Deletions cut 0 bases from V and 7 bases from J, with 8 bases between. Germline assignment: CDR1 SGDLS and CDR2 YYNGEE. The CDR3 sequence is 14 residues long. CDR3 bases: TGTGCCAGCAGCGTAGACAGCATAAATTCACCCCTCCACTTT. It translates to CASSVDSINSPLHF.

This clone came up once. This chain links TRBV6-1 with TRBJ2-7, with TRBD1 matching over 7 bases. The V gene's germline CDR1 is MNHNS and CDR2 SASEGT. This CDR3 contains 13 residues. V lost 6 bases and J lost 1; bases outside the gene matches: 3. Here the CDR3 reads CASRPGQSYEQYF. CDR3 bases: TGTGCCAGCAGGCCGGGACAGTCCTACGAGCAGTACTTC.

The J gene is TRBJ2-5, the V gene TRBV7-2; D not resolved. Germline assignment: CDR1 SGHTA and CDR2 FQGNSA. The CDR3 is 12 residues long. V gave up 5 bases and J gave up 4 bases, with 8 bases separating them. The CDR3 is CASSPNGETQYF. DNA for the CDR3: TGTGCCAGCAGCCCGAACGGAGAGACCCAGTACTTC.

The chain links TRBV9 to TRBJ2-3; 10 bases line up with TRBD2. Germline CDR1 reads SGDLS; CDR2 reads YYNGEE. Trimming at V came to 3 bases and at J to 3 bases, leaving 1 base not matched to a gene. The CDR3 runs to 14 residues. CDR3 DNA sequence: TGTGCCAGCAGCGAGGGACTAGCGACAGATACGCAGTATTTT. It codes for CASSEGLATDTQYF.

The chain joins TRBV7-6 to TRBJ2-2; D gene uncertain. V dropped 1 base and J dropped 6 bases, with 9 bases sitting between them. The V gene's germline CDR1 is SGHVS and CDR2 FNYEAQ. The CDR3 runs to 14 residues. The CDR3 reads CASSLGHGSGELFF. Written as DNA, the CDR3 is TGTGCCAGCAGCTTAGGTCACGGTTCCGGGGAGCTGTTTTTT.

This clone was counted a single time. At one of its ends the junction is not consistent with the germline gene, which may arise from a read error. Distinct nucleotide sequences in the sample also encode this CDR3. The chain links TRBV10-3 to TRBJ2-3; 10 bases align to TRBD2. The CDR3 is 14 amino acids. The germline V gene has CDR1 ENHRY and CDR2 SYGVKD. CDR3 in amino acids: CAISASGGTDTQYF. CDR3 sequence (DNA): TGTGCCATCAGTGCTAGCGGGGGCACAGATACGCAATATTTT.

The chain carries TRBV6-6 and TRBJ2-7; 9 positions match TRBD1. Trimming cost V 0 bases and J 3 bases; bases outside gene matches: 0. This CDR3 has 14 amino acids. CDR1 is MNHNY and CDR2 is SVGAGI in the germline V gene (reference sequence). The CDR3 DNA sequence: TGTGCCAGCAGTTACTCGACAGGGGGCTACGAGCAGTACTTC. This codes for CASSYSTGGYEQYF.

The V gene is TRBV6-6, the J gene TRBJ2-3, with TRBD1 identical over 7 bases. The germline CDR1 and CDR2 sequences are MNHNY and SVGAGI (reference sequence). V lost 7 bases and J lost 6; bases outside the gene matches: 13. CDR3 length equals 15 residues. In DNA form, the CDR3 reads TGTGCCAGCACCCAGACAGGGCGTTATGGGGATACGCAGTATTTT. This sequence encodes CASTQTGRYGDTQYF.

The chain carries TRBV27 and TRBJ1-1; D might be TRBD1 (6 bases). CDR1 is MNHEY and CDR2 is SMNVEV in the germline V gene (reference sequence). CDR3 length equals 14 residues. V was trimmed by 4 bases and J by 4 bases, leaving 13 bases between them. The CDR3 sequence is CASSSQGGITEAFF. The CDR3 DNA reads TGTGCCAGCAGTTCACAGGGCGGAATCACTGAAGCTTTCTTT.